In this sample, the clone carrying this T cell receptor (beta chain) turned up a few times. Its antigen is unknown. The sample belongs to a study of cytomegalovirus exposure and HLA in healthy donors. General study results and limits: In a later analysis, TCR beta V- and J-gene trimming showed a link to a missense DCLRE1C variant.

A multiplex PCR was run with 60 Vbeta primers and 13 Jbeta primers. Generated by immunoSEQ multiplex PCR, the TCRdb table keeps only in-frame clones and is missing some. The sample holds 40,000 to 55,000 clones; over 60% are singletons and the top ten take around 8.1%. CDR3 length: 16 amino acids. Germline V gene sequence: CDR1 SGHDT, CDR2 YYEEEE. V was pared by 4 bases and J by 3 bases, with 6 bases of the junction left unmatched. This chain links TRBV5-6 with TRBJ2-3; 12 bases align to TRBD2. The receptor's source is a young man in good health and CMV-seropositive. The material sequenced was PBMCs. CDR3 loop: CASSRKLAGGTDTQYF. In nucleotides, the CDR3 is TGTGCCAGCAGCCGGAAACTAGCGGGGGGTACAGATACGCAGTATTTT.